This TCR beta chain was observed in a study of T-cell memory formation after mild COVID-19 (dated by TCRdb to the early 2020s). The study in broad terms: TCR sequence clusters from the two donors were found to be largely donor specific. In a couple of donors, T-cell clones that expanded and contracted after mild COVID-19 were tracked by sequencing TCRalpha and TCRbeta repertoires over time. Two young, previously healthy adult volunteers, one female and one male, were included in the cohort.

Ficoll-Paque density gradient centrifugation was used to isolate PBMCs. From the cysteine through the phenylalanine, the CDR3 covers 16 amino acids. Only the CDR3 region is kept as DNA, spanning 48 bases read in frame from base 1. As encoded in the germline V gene (reference sequence), CDR1 is DFQATT while CDR2 is SNEGSKA. Germline trimming: 6 bases from V, 0 bases from J; junction bases outside gene matches: 11. Notes on this clonotype: No antigen is known for it. No per-base quality is available; no much larger clone lies one base away.

The sequencer was an Illumina NovaSeq 6000. Using 5'RACE with constant-segment primers, TCRalpha and TCRbeta cDNA libraries were constructed, with sample barcodes and unique molecular identifiers added in the process. RNA was extracted from every sample with Trizol reagent. Amplification of the libraries took two PCR steps, and the second step added a second sample barcode plus Illumina TruSeq adapters. Sequencing of libraries was performed on an Illumina NovaSeq with 2 x 150 bp paired-end reads. For the original study's pipeline: The reads were demultiplexed and collapsed into UMI-guided consensus sequences using migec v1.2.7. Using mixcr v2.1.11, the UMI consensuses were aligned to TRA and TRB V and J templates and assembled into clonotypes. A clonotype was counted as expanded or contracted only if both edgeR and NoisET called the change significant, with noise models trained on biological replicates. For edgeR calls, a false discovery rate-adjusted p below 0.01 and a log2 fold-change threshold of 1 were applied. As an exploratory analysis of dynamics, max-normalized trajectories of the 1000 most abundant clonotypes were examined with PCA combined with hierarchical clustering. Each responding clone was given a CD4 or CD8 phenotype based on the CD4+ and CD8+ repertoires, which had been sequenced separately. The public reads were quality trimmed at Q25 with fastp and then assembled into clones with MiXCR by TCRdb, keeping productive beta chains. Under each unique CDR3 protein, matching rows form one entry showing the most common genes and DNA. TCRdb, not the original authors, processed these V and J calls. The sample yields roughly 200,000 distinct CDR3 sequences; about a sixth were counted once. The ten largest clones add up to 2% to 2.5% of the sample.

Here is what the overall study found, with its caveats: Contracting CD4+ clones were found mainly in CM and EM memory subsets, while CD8+ clones were enriched in EMRA. SARS-CoV-2 specificity was not confirmed for the second-wave clones peaking on day 37. Some responding clones were detected in pre-infection memory, suggesting pre-existing cross-reactive memory T cells joined the SARS-CoV-2 response. The study included only a couple of mild cases, and larger cohorts that include severe cases with pre-infection samples were judged to be necessary. From day 15 to 85, contracting clones showed balanced CD4/CD8 phenotypes, whereas a second wave of clones that expanded from day 15 to 37 leaned towards CD4+.

The sequence was obtained from an adult woman who had mild COVID-19 (a few samples of this study predate the infection). The sample titles of this study are shuffled in the database, so cell type and time point are left out; the donor was told from shared clones. Sequencing input: PBMCs or a T cell subset sorted from them (not recorded which). The chain joins TRBV20-1 to TRBJ2-7, and 10 junction bases match TRBD2. The CDR3 has the sequence CSAHPLAGDSSYEQYF. DNA sequence: TGCAGTGCCCATCCGCTAGCGGGGGACAGCTCCTACGAGCAGTACTTC.